Below, 2 T cell receptor beta chains from the same sample are listed, as sequenced in a study of identical twins. Using its own MiXCR run on the 5' RACE reads, TCRdb lists one record per CDR3 protein. Here the sample spans about 220,000 distinct CDR3 sequences, approximately 8% being singletons. These data also formed part of another study, on yellow fever vaccine responses in identical twins.

Sequencing was performed on CD8+ T cells sorted from blood. These receptors were taken from a woman under 30 in good health.

This clonotype occurred a few times. The chain is built from TRBV29-1 and TRBJ2-7; 8 nucleotides agree with TRBD1. Germline CDR1 reads SQVTM; CDR2 reads ANQGSEA. This CDR3 comprises 13 residues. With 6 bases clipped from V and 3 bases from J, the junction kept 7 bases outside the gene matches. CDR3 loop: CSVVMGQVYEQYF. The CDR3 nucleotides are TGCAGCGTGGTGATGGGACAGGTCTACGAGCAGTACTTC.

The chain couples TRBV6-5 to TRBJ1-4; D call uncertain. The V gene's germline CDR1 is MNHEY and CDR2 SVGAGI. The CDR3 contains 15 residues. V lost 1 base and J lost 1, with 7 bases in between. The CDR3 nucleotides are TGTGCCAGCAGTTACTTCGGAGAAACTAATGAAAAACTGTTTTTT. Translating gives CASSYFGETNEKLFF.